One and the same sample provided the 6 T cell receptor beta chains below, sequenced in a study of T-cell memory formation after mild COVID-19. TCRdb analysed the 5' RACE reads with MiXCR anew, one entry per CDR3 protein. The top ten clones hold over 9.5% of a sample with under 50,000 distinct CDR3 sequences, more than 9% of them seen once. The sequenced sample consisted of PBMCs or a T cell subset sorted from them (not recorded which). The receptors derive from an adult woman who had mild COVID-19 (a few samples of this study predate the infection). Cell type and time point are not known.

This clonotype has more than one count but fewer than ten. CDR3 residues: CASSEEMGTVQYF. CDR3 coding DNA: TGTGCCAGCAGTGAAGAAATGGGGACAGTCCAGTACTTC. V gene TRBV2 combines with J gene TRBJ2-4; 7 nucleotides align to TRBD1. Germline V lookup: CDR1 SNHLY, CDR2 FYNNEI. The V and J ends lost 1 base and 13 bases, in that order; junction bases with no gene match: 7. The CDR3 consists of 13 residues.

This clonotype occurred many times. The chain joins TRBV20-1 to TRBJ2-5, with D perhaps matching TRBD2 (5 bases). CDR3 length: 16 residues. Germline V gene sequence: CDR1 DFQATT, CDR2 SNEGSKA (reference sequence). Trimming shortened V by 1 base and J by 1 base, and 16 bases separated the two germline ends. In nucleotides, the CDR3 is TGCAGTGCTAGAGTGGGGTCGCTAGGACTCCAAGAGACCCAGTACTTC. Encoded protein: CSARVGSLGLQETQYF.

This clonotype showed up many times. J is TRBJ2-4 and V is TRBV5-1; D is possibly TRBD2 (6 bases). The germline V and J ends were trimmed by 0 bases and 10 bases, with 14 bases remaining between them. The CDR3 has 14 residues. CDR1 is SGHRS, CDR2 YFSETQ, per germline. CDR3 in DNA: TGCGCCAGCAGCTTGGAGGAGGGTAAAAGAATTCAGTACTTC. This translates into CASSLEEGKRIQYF.

This clonotype was detected only once. This chain connects TRBV5-1 to TRBJ2-1, with unresolved D. CDR3 length equals 12 residues. V gave up 5 bases and J gave up 10 bases, with 13 bases separating them. Germline loops: CDR1 SGHRS, CDR2 YFSETQ. The CDR3 protein is CASRPPSAEQFF. Here the CDR3 DNA reads TGCGCCAGCAGGCCCCCGAGTGCCGAGCAGTTCTTC.

This clonotype has at least ten counts. The chain uses TRBV9 and TRBJ2-5; weak D call: TRBD2 (5 bases). The germline V gene has CDR1 SGDLS and CDR2 YYNGEE. There are 15 residues in the CDR3. V was pared by 0 bases and J by 14 bases, with 23 bases between. CDR3 nucleotide sequence: TGTGCCAGCAGCGTAGGTGCGGGCCAGAGCATAGCCAGTTACTTC. Protein sequence: CASSVGAGQSIASYF.

The chain employs TRBV11-2 and TRBJ1-1; 7 positions agree with TRBD1. Losses at the gene ends were 5 bases for V and 4 bases for J; bases not matched to a gene: 10. The germline V gene has CDR1 SGHAT and CDR2 FQNNGV. CDR3 length: 15 residues. The CDR3 is CASSPYGQAPTEAFF. CDR3 in DNA: TGTGCCAGCAGCCCCTACGGACAGGCCCCCACTGAAGCTTTCTTT. The full variable domain, completed using reference TRBV11-2 and TRBJ1-1, is EAGVAQSPRYKIIEKRQSVAFWCNPISGHATLYWYQQILGQGPKLLIQFQNNGVVDDSQLPKDRFSAERLKGVDSTLKIQPAKLEDSAVYLCASSPYGQAPTEAFFGQGTRLTVV.